A selection of T cell receptor beta chains follows, all from one sample in a study of blood T cell repertoires in COVID-19. Assay: immunoSEQ multiplex PCR; the TCRdb copy retains only in-frame clones and omits some. Of around 330,000 clones listed, roughly 89% are singletons. Sequencing was carried out using PBMCs or T cells enriched from blood (not recorded which). These receptors were collected from a man in his sixties who had recovered from COVID-19. Each CDR3 is given with its conserved first and last residue. A D gene is named only where the DNA matches it firmly. Part of the rows lack a size; the others show once, few, many or a class for expanded clones.

abundance	d_gene	v_gene	j_gene	CDR3nt	CDR3aa
once	TRBD1	TRBV5-5	TRBJ1-3	TGTGCCAGCAGCTTACCGACAGGGGTTGGAAACACCATATATTTT	CASSLPTGVGNTIYF
NA	TRBD2	TRBV2	TRBJ2-2	TGTGCCAGCAGGGGAGGGACTAGCGGGAGACTTAACACCGGGGAGCTGTTTTTT	CASRGGTSGRLNTGELFF
once	NA	TRBV30	TRBJ2-5	TGTGCCTGGAGTGTAGGGCTAGCAGTGAGGGAGACCCAGTACTTC	CAWSVGLAVRETQYF
NA	NA	TRBV7-2	TRBJ2-1	TGTGCCAGCAGCAACCGGGACACGATCTACAATGAGCAGTTCTTC	CASSNRDTIYNEQFF
NA	NA	TRBV4-1	TRBJ1-6	TGCGCCAGCAGCCATATCGGCAGGCGTGAGTCACCCCTCCACTTT	CASSHIGRRESPLHF
NA	TRBD2	TRBV19	TRBJ2-1	TGTGCCAGTAGTAGACTAGCGGGAGGTTTGTATGAGCAGTTCTTC	CASSRLAGGLYEQFF
NA	TRBD1	TRBV7-9	TRBJ1-3	TGTGCCAGCAGCATTAACAGGGGGTATTCTGGAAACACCATATATTTT	CASSINRGYSGNTIYF
NA	TRBD2	TRBV2	TRBJ2-1	TGTGCCAGCAGTGAACGGCTAGCGGGGAACAATGAGCAGTTCTTC	CASSERLAGNNEQFF
once	NA	TRBV11-2	TRBJ2-1	TGTGCCAGCAGCTTAGCGGGAGCCGGGAATGAGCAGTTCTTC	CASSLAGAGNEQFF
NA	TRBD1	TRBV19	TRBJ2-1	TGTGCCAGTAGGCTAACAGGGGGCTCCTACAATGAGCAGTTCTTC	CASRLTGGSYNEQFF
NA	TRBD1	TRBV5-1	TRBJ1-4	TGCGCCAGCAGCAAAGGATCCGGGACAGCTGAAAAACTGTTTTTT	CASSKGSGTAEKLFF
NA	NA	TRBV5-1	TRBJ2-1	TGCGCCAGCAGCTTGGCCCAGGGGACCTCCTACAATGAGCAGTTCTTC	CASSLAQGTSYNEQFF
NA	TRBD1	TRBV2	TRBJ2-5	TGTGCCAGCAGGAGACTCGGACAGGGAGGAGAGACCCAGTACTTC	CASRRLGQGGETQYF
NA	TRBD1	TRBV7-2	TRBJ1-1	TGTGCCAGCAGCACACAGGGGGGAGCTGAAGCTTTCTTT	CASSTQGGAEAFF
NA	TRBD1	TRBV9	TRBJ1-6	TGTGCCAGCAGCCCCAGCAGGGGGAGCGACCTTAATTCACCCCTCCACTTT	CASSPSRGSDLNSPLHF
NA	TRBD2	TRBV28	TRBJ2-1	TGTGCCAGCAGTCCCACGGCAGCGGGAGGTTTTAATGAGCAGTTCTTC	CASSPTAAGGFNEQFF
NA	NA	TRBV28	TRBJ2-2	TGTGCCAGCACGCCTGGGAGCGGGCTGTTTTTT	CASTPGSGLFF
NA	TRBD2	TRBV27	TRBJ2-7	TGTGTAGGGACTAGCGGTTCCTACGAGCAGTACTTC	CVGTSGSYEQYF
NA	NA	TRBV14	TRBJ1-1	TGTGCCAGCAGCCTTACCCGGGACACCCACACTGAAGCTTTCTTT	CASSLTRDTHTEAFF
once	NA	TRBV5-1	TRBJ1-4	TGCGCCAGCAGCCTTACGGGAGCAACTAATGAAAAACTGTTTTTT	CASSLTGATNEKLFF
NA	NA	TRBV5-1	TRBJ2-7	TGCGCCAGCAGCTTGGAAACTAGCTCCACTTACGAGCAGTACTTC	CASSLETSSTYEQYF
NA	TRBD2	TRBV6-2/TRBV6-3	TRBJ2-1	TGTGCCAGCAGTCCGTACCGGGGGGGGCACTACAATGAGCAGTTCTTC	CASSPYRGGHYNEQFF
NA	TRBD1	TRBV28	TRBJ1-4	TGTGCCAGCAGCTCCCGCTTTGGGACAGGGAGCGAAAAACTGTTTTTT	CASSSRFGTGSEKLFF
NA	NA	TRBV2	TRBJ1-2	TGTGCCAGCAGAAGTCCAGGGGAGCATGGCTACACCTTC	CASRSPGEHGYTF
NA	NA	TRBV7-2	TRBJ1-2	TGTGCCAGCTCCCCGGGGATCGACTATGGCTACACCTTC	CASSPGIDYGYTF
NA	TRBD1	TRBV18	TRBJ2-7	TGTGCCAGCTCGGGACAGGTCTACGAGCAGTACTTC	CASSGQVYEQYF
NA	NA	TRBV3-1/TRBV3-2	TRBJ2-6	TGTGCCAGCAGCCAAGGTCCGAGCTCTGGGGCCAACGTCCTGACTTTC	CASSQGPSSGANVLTF
NA	NA	TRBV28	TRBJ1-2	TGTGCCTCGGGGATTAACTATGGCTACACCTTC	CASGINYGYTF
NA	NA	TRBV18	TRBJ1-1	TGTGCCAGCTCAATGACTCAGCATGACACTGAAGCTTTCTTT	CASSMTQHDTEAFF
NA	NA	TRBV25-1	TRBJ2-7	TGTGCCAGCAGTGAAGGCGGCAGGGACGAGCAGTACTTC	CASSEGGRDEQYF
NA	TRBD1	TRBV5-1	TRBJ1-3	TGCGCCAGCAGCCCGAGGGGACAGACGAGCTCTGGAAACACCATATATTTT	CASSPRGQTSSGNTIYF
NA	NA	TRBV11-2	TRBJ2-2	TGTGCCAGCAGCTCCCCAAAGGGGGCGGGAATGCTCGGGGAGCTGTTTTTT	CASSSPKGAGMLGELFF
NA	NA	TRBV28	TRBJ2-1	TGTGCCAGCAGACCGGACACCTACAATGAGCAGTTCTTC	CASRPDTYNEQFF
NA	NA	TRBV3-1/TRBV3-2	TRBJ2-3	TGTGCCAGCAGCCAAACGTGGGAGAGGGATACGCAGTATTTT	CASSQTWERDTQYF
NA	NA	TRBV9	TRBJ1-3	TGTGCCAGCAGCGTAGGTCCACCAGTCTCTGGAAACACCATATATTTT	CASSVGPPVSGNTIYF
NA	NA	TRBV28	TRBJ1-5	TGTGCCAGCAGTTTCTCTCCAGGGAGCAATCAGCCCCAGCATTTT	CASSFSPGSNQPQHF
NA	NA	TRBV4-2	TRBJ2-3	TGTGCCAGCAGCCTTCGACTAGATAACACAGATACGCAGTATTTT	CASSLRLDNTDTQYF
NA	TRBD1	TRBV19	TRBJ2-4	TGTGCCAGTAGTATAGAAGGGACAGTACTAGCCAAAAACATTCAGTACTTC	CASSIEGTVLAKNIQYF
NA	NA	TRBV20-1	TRBJ1-1	TGCAGTGCCAGTCAGAACACTGAAGCTTTCTTT	CSASQNTEAFF
NA	TRBD1	TRBV28	TRBJ2-4	TGTGCCAGCAGCCACAGCAGGGGGCTTGTCAAAAACATTCAGTACTTC	CASSHSRGLVKNIQYF
NA	NA	TRBV6-2/TRBV6-3	TRBJ2-5	TGTGCCAGCAGCCCCGACAGGACGATTCAAGAGACCCAGTACTTC	CASSPDRTIQETQYF
many	TRBD1	TRBV24-1	TRBJ2-3	TGTGCCACCTCCGTGACAGGGCGCACAGATACGCAGTATTTT	CATSVTGRTDTQYF
NA	TRBD1	TRBV6-5	TRBJ1-5	TGTGCCAGCAGACCCAGGGGGCGGGACGGGCAGCCCCAGCATTTT	CASRPRGRDGQPQHF
NA	TRBD1	TRBV6-5	TRBJ2-7	TGTGCCAGCGCGAGCGACAGGGGTAGCTCCTACGAGCAGTACTTC	CASASDRGSSYEQYF
NA	NA	TRBV5-1	TRBJ2-7	TGCGCCAGCAGCTTGGCGTCAGGGGAGACGTGGCAGTACTTC	CASSLASGETWQYF
NA	TRBD1	TRBV3-1/TRBV3-2	TRBJ1-1	TGTGCCAGCAGCCGGGACAGGGCCGATGAAGCTTTCTTT	CASSRDRADEAFF
NA	TRBD2	TRBV11-3	TRBJ2-1	TGTGCCAGCAGCGAGACTAGCGGGAGGATTGGTGAGCAGTTCTTC	CASSETSGRIGEQFF
NA	NA	TRBV25-1	TRBJ1-4	TGTGCCAGCAGTGGACACGCAGGACATGCAACTAATGAAAAACTGTTTTTT	CASSGHAGHATNEKLFF
NA	NA	TRBV18	TRBJ1-2	TGTGCCAGCTCACCACAAGACATGGGGGGCTATGGCTACACCTTC	CASSPQDMGGYGYTF
NA	NA	TRBV5-1	TRBJ2-3	TGCGCCAGCAGCCCCAGTTGGAGCGGTAGCACAGATACGCAGTATTTT	CASSPSWSGSTDTQYF
NA	TRBD2	TRBV18	TRBJ2-7	TGTGCCAGCTCACCAAGGAGCGGGAGTTTCCACGAGCAGTACTTC	CASSPRSGSFHEQYF
NA	TRBD2	TRBV6-5	TRBJ2-1	TGTGCCAGCAGTTCCCTGACTAGCGGGGAATACAATGAGCAGTTCTTC	CASSSLTSGEYNEQFF
NA	TRBD1	TRBV10-3	TRBJ2-5	TGTGCCATCAGTCAGACAGGGGGCCAGGAGACCCAGTACTTC	CAISQTGGQETQYF